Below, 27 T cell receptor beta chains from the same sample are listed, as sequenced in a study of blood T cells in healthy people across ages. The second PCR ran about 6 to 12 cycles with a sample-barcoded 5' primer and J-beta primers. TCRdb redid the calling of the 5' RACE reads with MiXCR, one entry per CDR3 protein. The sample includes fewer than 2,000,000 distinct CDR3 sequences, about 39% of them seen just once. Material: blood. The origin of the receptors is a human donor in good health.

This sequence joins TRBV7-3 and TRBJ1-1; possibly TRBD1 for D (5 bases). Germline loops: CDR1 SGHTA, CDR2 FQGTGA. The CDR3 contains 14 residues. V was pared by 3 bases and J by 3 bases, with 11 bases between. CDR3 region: CASSFQGDHTEAFF. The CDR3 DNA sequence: TGTGCCAGCAGCTTCCAGGGAGATCACACTGAAGCTTTCTTT. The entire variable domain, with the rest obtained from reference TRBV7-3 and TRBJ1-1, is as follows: GAGVSQTPSNKVTEKGKYVELRCDPISGHTALYWYRQSLGQGPEFLIYFQGTGAADDSGLPNDRFFAVRPEGSVSTLKIQRTERGDSAVYLCASSFQGDHTEAFFGQGTRLTVV.

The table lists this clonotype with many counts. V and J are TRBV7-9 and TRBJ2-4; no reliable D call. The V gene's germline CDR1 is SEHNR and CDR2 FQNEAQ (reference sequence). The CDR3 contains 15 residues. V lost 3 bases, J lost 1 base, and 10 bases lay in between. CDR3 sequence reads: CASSLGPGAKNIQYF. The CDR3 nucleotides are TGTGCCAGCAGCTTGGGCCCCGGGGCCAAAAACATTCAGTACTTC.

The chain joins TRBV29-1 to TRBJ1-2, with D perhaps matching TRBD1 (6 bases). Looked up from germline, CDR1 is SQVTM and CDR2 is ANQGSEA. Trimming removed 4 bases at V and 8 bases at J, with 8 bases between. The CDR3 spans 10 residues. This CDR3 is CSVGGQGYTF. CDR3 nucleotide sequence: TGCAGCGTTGGGGGGCAAGGCTACACCTTC.

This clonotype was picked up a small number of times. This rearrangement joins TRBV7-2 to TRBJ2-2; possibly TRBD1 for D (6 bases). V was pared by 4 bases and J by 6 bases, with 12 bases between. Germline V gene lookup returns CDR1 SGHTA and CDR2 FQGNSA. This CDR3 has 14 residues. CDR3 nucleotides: TGTGCCAGCAGCTCAGGGGATTACGCCGGGGAGCTGTTTTTT. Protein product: CASSSGDYAGELFF.

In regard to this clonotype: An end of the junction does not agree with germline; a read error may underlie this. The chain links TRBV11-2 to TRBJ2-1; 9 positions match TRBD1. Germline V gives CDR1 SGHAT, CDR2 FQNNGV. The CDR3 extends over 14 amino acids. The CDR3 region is CASSVDRGVGEQFF. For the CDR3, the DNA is TGTGCCAGCAGCGTAGACAGGGGGGTGGGCGAGCAGTTCTTC. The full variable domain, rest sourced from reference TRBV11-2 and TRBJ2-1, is EAGVAQSPRYKIIEKRQSVAFWCNPISGHATLYWYQQILGQGPKLLIQFQNNGVVDDSQLPKDRFSAERLKGVDSTLKIQPAKLEDSAVYLCASSVDRGVGEQFFGPGTRLTVL.

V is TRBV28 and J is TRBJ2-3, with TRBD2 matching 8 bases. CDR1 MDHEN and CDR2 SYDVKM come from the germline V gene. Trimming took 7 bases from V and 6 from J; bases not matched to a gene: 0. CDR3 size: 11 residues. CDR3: CASTGGDTQYF. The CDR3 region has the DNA TGTGCCAGCACGGGGGGGGATACGCAGTATTTT.

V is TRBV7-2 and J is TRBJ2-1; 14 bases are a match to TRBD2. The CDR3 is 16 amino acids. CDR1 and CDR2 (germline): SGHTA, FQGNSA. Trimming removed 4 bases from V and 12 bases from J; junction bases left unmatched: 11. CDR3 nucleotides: TGTGCCAGCAGCTCAACGGGACTAGCGGGGGAGTCTGGGCAGTTCTTC. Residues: CASSSTGLAGESGQFF.

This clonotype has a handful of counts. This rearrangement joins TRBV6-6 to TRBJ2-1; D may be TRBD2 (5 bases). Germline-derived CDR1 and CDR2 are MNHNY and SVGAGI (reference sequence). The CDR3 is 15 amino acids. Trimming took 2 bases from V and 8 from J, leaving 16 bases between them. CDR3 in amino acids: CASSYALGRDHEQFF. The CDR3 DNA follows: TGTGCCAGCAGTTACGCGCTGGGGAGAGATCATGAGCAGTTCTTC.

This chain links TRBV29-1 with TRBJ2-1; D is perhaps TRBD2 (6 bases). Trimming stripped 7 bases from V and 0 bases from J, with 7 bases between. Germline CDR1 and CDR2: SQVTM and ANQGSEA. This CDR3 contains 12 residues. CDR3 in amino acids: CSGGGSYNEQFF. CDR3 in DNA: TGCAGCGGGGGAGGCTCCTACAATGAGCAGTTCTTC.

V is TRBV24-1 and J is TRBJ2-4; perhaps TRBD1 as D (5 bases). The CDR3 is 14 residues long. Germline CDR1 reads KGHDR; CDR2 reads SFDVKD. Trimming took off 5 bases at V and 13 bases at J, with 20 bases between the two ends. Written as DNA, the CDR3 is TGTGCCACCAGTGGGAGACAGTGGGGCGTCAAGCAGTACTTC. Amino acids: CATSGRQWGVKQYF.

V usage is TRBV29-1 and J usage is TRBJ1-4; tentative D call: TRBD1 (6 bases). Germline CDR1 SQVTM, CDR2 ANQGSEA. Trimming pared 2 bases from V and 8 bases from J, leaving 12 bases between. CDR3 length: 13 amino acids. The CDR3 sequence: CSVERAGEEKLFF. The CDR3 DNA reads TGCAGCGTTGAAAGGGCAGGGGAAGAAAAACTGTTTTTT.

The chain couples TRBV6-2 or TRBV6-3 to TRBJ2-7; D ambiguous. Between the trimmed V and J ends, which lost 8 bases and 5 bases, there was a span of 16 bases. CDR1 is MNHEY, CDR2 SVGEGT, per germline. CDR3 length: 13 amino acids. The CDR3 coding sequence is TGTGCCAGCGCCACGGGCCTCAACGACGAGCAGTACTTC. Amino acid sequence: CASATGLNDEQYF.

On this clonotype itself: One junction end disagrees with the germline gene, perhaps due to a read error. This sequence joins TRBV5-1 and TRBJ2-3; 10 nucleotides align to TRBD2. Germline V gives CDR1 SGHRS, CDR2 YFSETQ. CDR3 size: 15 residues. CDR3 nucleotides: TGCGTCAGCAGCTTCTCTAGCGGGGGCGGAGATACGCAGTATTTT. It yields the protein CVSSFSSGGGDTQYF.

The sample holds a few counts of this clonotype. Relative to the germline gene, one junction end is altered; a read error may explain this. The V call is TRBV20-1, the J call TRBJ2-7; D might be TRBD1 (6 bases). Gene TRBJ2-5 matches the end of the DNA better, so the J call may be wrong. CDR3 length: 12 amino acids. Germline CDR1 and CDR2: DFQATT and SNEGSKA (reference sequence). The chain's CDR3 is CSAGDQGGTQYF. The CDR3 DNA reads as TGCAGTGCTGGAGATCAAGGGGGGACCCAGTACTTC.

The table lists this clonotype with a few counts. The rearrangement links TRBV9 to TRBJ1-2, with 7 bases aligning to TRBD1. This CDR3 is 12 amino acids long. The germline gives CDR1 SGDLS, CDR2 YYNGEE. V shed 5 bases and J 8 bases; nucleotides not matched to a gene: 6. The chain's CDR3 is CASRRDSGGYTF. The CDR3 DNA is TGTGCCAGCAGACGGGACAGCGGCGGCTACACCTTC.

CDR3: CASSRLDLSYEQYF. CDR3 DNA: TGTGCCAGCAGCCGGCTGGATTTGTCCTACGAGCAGTACTTC. The rearrangement links TRBV4-2 to TRBJ2-7; D is uncertain. The CDR3 spans 14 residues. CDR1 is LGHNA, CDR2 YNFKEQ, per germline. V was clipped by 4 bases and J by 1 base, with 11 bases between them.

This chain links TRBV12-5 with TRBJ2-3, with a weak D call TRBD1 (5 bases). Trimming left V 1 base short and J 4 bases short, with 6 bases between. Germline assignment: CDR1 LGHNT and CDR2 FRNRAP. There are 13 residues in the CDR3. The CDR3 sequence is CASGLGQSDTQYF. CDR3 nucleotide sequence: TGTGCTAGTGGTTTGGGACAGTCAGATACGCAGTATTTT. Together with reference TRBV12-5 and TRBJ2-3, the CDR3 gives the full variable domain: DARVTQTPRHKVTEMGQEVTMRCQPILGHNTVFWYRQTMMQGLELLAYFRNRAPLDDSGMPKDRFSAEMPDATLATLKIQPSEPRDSAVYFCASGLGQSDTQYFGPGTRLTVL.

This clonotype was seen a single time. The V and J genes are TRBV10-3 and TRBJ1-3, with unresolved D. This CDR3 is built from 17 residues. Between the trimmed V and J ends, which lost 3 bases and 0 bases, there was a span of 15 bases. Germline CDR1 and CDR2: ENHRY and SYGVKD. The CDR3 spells CAISDEGSSFSGNTIYF. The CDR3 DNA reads TGTGCCATCAGTGATGAAGGCAGCTCCTTCTCTGGAAACACCATATATTTT.

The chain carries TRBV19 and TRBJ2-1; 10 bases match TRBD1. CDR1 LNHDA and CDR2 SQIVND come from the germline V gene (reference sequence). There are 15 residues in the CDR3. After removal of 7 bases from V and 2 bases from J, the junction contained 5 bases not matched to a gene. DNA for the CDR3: TGTGCCAGTATGGGGGGACAGGGGACCTACAATGAGCAGTTCTTC. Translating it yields CASMGGQGTYNEQFF.

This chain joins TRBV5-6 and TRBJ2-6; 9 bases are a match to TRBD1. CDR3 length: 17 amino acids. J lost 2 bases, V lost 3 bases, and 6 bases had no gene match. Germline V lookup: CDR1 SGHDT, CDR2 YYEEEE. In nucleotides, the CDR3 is TGTGCCAGCAGCTGGGGGACAGGGATAGCTGGGGCCAACGTCCTGACTTTC. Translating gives CASSWGTGIAGANVLTF. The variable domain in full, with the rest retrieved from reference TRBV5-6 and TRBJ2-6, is DAGVTQSPTHLIKTRGQQVTLRCSPKSGHDTVSWYQQALGQGPQFIFQYYEEEERQRGNFPDRFSGHQFPNYSSELNVNALLLGDSALYLCASSWGTGIAGANVLTFGAGSRLTVL.

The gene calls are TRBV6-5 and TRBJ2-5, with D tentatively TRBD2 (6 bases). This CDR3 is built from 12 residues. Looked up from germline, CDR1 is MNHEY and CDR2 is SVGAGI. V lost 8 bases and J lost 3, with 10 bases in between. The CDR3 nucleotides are TGTGCCAGCGGGCGGGGAAAAGAGACCCAGTACTTC. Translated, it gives CASGRGKETQYF.

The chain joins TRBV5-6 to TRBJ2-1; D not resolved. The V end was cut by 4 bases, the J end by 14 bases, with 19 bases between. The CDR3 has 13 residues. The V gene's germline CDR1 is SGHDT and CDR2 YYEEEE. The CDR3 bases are TGTGCCAGCAGCCTCATGGGTGGGCGAAGGAAGTTCTTC. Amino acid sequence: CASSLMGGRRKFF.

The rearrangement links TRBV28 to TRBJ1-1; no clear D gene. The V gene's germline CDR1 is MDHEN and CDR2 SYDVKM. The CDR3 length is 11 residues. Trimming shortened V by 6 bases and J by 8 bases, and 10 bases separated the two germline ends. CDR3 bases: TGTGCCAGCAGGACTCGGTCCGAAGCTTTCTTT. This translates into CASRTRSEAFF.

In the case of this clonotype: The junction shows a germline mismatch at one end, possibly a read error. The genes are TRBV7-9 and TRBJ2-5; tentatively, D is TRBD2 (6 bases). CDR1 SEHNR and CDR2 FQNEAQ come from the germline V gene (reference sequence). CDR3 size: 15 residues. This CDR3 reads CTSRITRGMGETQYF. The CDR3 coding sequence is TGTACCAGCAGGATAACACGGGGGATGGGGGAGACCCAGTACTTC.

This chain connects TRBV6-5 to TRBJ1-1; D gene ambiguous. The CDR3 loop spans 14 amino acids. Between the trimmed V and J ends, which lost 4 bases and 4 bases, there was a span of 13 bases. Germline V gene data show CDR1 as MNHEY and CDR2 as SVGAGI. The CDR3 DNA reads TGTGCCAGCAGTTTAAACTCGGGTGTCACTGAAGCTTTCTTT. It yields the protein CASSLNSGVTEAFF.

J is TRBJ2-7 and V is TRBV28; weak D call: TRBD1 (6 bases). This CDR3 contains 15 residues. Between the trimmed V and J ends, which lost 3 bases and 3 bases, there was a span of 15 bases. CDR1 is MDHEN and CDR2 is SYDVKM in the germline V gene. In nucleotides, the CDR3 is TGTGCCAGCAGTTTCGGAGGCAGGGGCGACTACGAGCAGTACTTC. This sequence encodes CASSFGGRGDYEQYF.

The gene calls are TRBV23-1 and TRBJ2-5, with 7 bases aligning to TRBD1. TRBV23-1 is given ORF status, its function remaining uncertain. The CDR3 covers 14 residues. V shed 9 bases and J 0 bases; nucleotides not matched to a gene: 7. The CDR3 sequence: CASMTGPHQETQYF. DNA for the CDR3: TGCGCCAGTATGACAGGGCCCCACCAAGAGACCCAGTACTTC.